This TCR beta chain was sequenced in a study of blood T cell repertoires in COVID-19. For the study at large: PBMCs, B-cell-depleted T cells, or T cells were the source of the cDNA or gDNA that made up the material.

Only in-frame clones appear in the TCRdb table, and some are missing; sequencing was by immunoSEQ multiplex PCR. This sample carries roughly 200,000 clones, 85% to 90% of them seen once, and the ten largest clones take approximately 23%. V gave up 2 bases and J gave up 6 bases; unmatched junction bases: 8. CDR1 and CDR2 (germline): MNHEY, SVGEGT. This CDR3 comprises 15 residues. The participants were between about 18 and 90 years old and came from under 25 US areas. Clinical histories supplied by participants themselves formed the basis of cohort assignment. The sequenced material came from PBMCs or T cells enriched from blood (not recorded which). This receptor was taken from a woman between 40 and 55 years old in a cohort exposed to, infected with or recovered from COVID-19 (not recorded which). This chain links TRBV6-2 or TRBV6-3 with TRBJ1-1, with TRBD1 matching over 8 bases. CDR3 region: CASSYPRTGLPEAFF. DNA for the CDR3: TGTGCCAGCAGTTACCCAAGGACAGGGCTGCCTGAAGCTTTCTTT.